This T cell receptor (beta chain) was observed in a study of cytomegalovirus exposure and HLA in healthy donors. About this clone: Its antigen remains unknown.

Whole-study results and caveats: The study listed under 200 cytomegalovirus-associated TCR beta chains. Clonal expansion was found to be greater in HLA-associated TCR beta chains than in equally common others in a later analysis. A later analysis linked a missense DCLRE1C variant to TCR beta V- and J-gene trimming.

PCR used 60 Vbeta primers and 13 Jbeta primers. Repertoires were generated with immunoSEQ multiplex PCR, while TCRdb's copy carries only in-frame clones and drops some. The profile shows 85,000 to 120,000 clones, approximately 71% of them singletons. Germline loops: CDR1 MNHNS, CDR2 SASEGT. The CDR3 spans 15 residues. Trimming took 2 bases from V and 9 from J, leaving 17 bases between them. This clonotype originated in a male donor in good health and CMV-seropositive. The sequenced sample was PBMCs. The V call is TRBV6-1, the J call TRBJ2-1; maybe TRBD2 (5 bases). Here the CDR3 DNA reads TGTGCCAGCAGTGAATTGGACGTTTCACGGGGTGAGCAGTTCTTC. Translating it yields CASSELDVSRGEQFF.